This TCR beta chain was identified during a study of blood T cell repertoires in COVID-19. The overall study: COVID-19 samples, acute and convalescent, were from the United States, Italy and Spain. Sources were T cells, B-cell-depleted T cells, or PBMCs; the material itself was cDNA or gDNA.

CDR3 length: 14 amino acids. Germline CDR1 and CDR2: SQVTM and ANQGSEA. V was cut by 5 bases and J by 4 bases, with 17 bases left in between. Original data processing: Nucleated cell number was recorded as an estimate derived from reference gene primer amplification. Repertoires were generated with immunoSEQ multiplex PCR, while TCRdb's copy carries only in-frame clones and drops some. V, J and clone size were drawn from that table, and D and trimming were deduced from the DNA. The repertoire holds some 140,000 clones, approximately 87% seen once, with 2% to 2.5% in the top ten. The receptor was isolated from a man between 50 and 59 years old with active COVID-19. The chain joins TRBV29-1 to TRBJ1-1, with D maybe TRBD1 (6 bases). Source material: peripheral blood. The CDR3 sequence is CSVQVGEGGTEAFF. The DNA for the CDR3 is TGCAGCGTTCAGGTAGGGGAAGGGGGCACTGAAGCTTTCTTT. Variable domain in full (rest from reference TRBV29-1 and TRBJ1-1): SAVISQKPSRDICQRGTSLTIQCQVDSQVTMMFWYRQQPGQSLTLIATANQGSEATYESGFVIDKFPISRPNLTFSTLTVSNMSPEDSSIYLCSVQVGEGGTEAFFGQGTRLTVV.